Below, 9 T cell receptor beta chains from the same sample are listed, as sequenced in a study of neurological immune-mediated disorders. TCRdb reprocessed the 5' RACE reads via MiXCR and lists one record per CDR3 protein. The data show tens of thousands of distinct CDR3 sequences, about 13% seen once. Sequences were obtained from PBMCs. The source of these receptors is a woman aged 60 to 75 with HTLV-1-associated myelopathy (HAM/TSP).

This clonotype was detected many times. The V call is TRBV15, the J call TRBJ1-2; no clear D. V was pared by 0 bases and J by 4 bases, with 9 bases between. Germline CDR1 reads LNHNV; CDR2 reads YYDKDF (reference sequence). CDR3 length equals 14 residues. The CDR3 loop is CATSRDKGIYGYTF. CDR3 sequence (DNA): TGTGCCACCAGCAGAGATAAAGGTATCTATGGCTACACCTTC.

The chain is built from TRBV29-1 and TRBJ2-5; tentatively, D is TRBD1 (8 bases). The V end was cut by 7 bases, the J end by 5 bases, with 14 bases between. Germline CDR1 and CDR2: SQVTM and ANQGSEA. The CDR3 consists of 12 residues. CDR3 DNA sequence: TGCAGCGGCGGACAGGGAGGGGAGACCCAGTACTTC. Its protein is CSGGQGGETQYF.

At least ten counts were recorded for this clonotype. V is TRBV6-2 or TRBV6-3 and J is TRBJ2-3; D is tentatively TRBD1 or TRBD2 (7 bases each). V shed 2 bases and J shed 5 bases, with 17 bases lying between them. Looked up from germline, CDR1 is MNHEY and CDR2 is SVGEGT. The CDR3 totals 16 residues. This CDR3 is CASSYPHRGGGDTQYF. CDR3 nucleotides: TGTGCCAGCAGTTACCCCCACAGGGGAGGGGGAGATACGCAGTATTTT.

This clonotype was observed at least ten times. V usage is TRBV3-1 and J usage is TRBJ2-1, with 12 bases fitting TRBD2. Germline-derived CDR1 and CDR2 are LGHDT and YNNKEL (reference sequence). V gave up 5 bases and J gave up 7 bases; unmatched junction bases: 6. This CDR3 is built from 15 residues. CDR3 in DNA: TGTGCCAGCAGCTCCGGACTAGCGGGAATGAATGAGCAGTTCTTC. It yields the protein CASSSGLAGMNEQFF.

In this sample, this clonotype turned up many times. The chain carries TRBV20-1 and TRBJ2-7; 9 nucleotides agree with TRBD1. CDR1 is DFQATT, CDR2 SNEGSKA, per germline (reference sequence). V was pared by 0 bases and J by 6 bases, with 12 bases of the junction left unmatched. The CDR3 is 16 residues long. CDR3 nucleotides: TGCAGTGCTAGAGATCCCAATACAGGGGGCAAGGGCGAGCAGTACTTC. Protein product: CSARDPNTGGKGEQYF.

This clonotype was recorded at least ten times. This chain joins TRBV20-1 and TRBJ1-1; possibly TRBD1 for D (5 bases). The CDR3 loop spans 14 amino acids. Germline V gives CDR1 DFQATT, CDR2 SNEGSKA (reference sequence). Trimming pared 0 bases from V and 2 bases from J, leaving 10 bases between. The CDR3 protein is CSARDLQGNTEAFF. The CDR3 DNA sequence: TGCAGTGCTAGAGATCTGCAGGGTAACACTGAAGCTTTCTTT.

In regard to this clonotype: Germline and junction disagree at one end, which may indicate a read error. CDR3 residues: CSVDQGREF. The CDR3 nucleotides read TGCAGCGTTGATCAGGGACGGGAGTTT. The chain joins TRBV29-1 to TRBJ1-1, with D perhaps matching TRBD1 (5 bases). The CDR3 totals 9 residues. Germline assignment: CDR1 SQVTM and CDR2 ANQGSEA.

This clonotype was detected ten times or more. This chain links TRBV5-1 with TRBJ2-3, with D perhaps matching TRBD1 or TRBD2 (5 bases each). V gave up 0 bases and J gave up 1 base, with 9 bases separating them. The CDR3 has 15 residues. The germline gives CDR1 SGHRS, CDR2 YFSETQ. This CDR3 reads CASSLVLGGTDTQYF. In DNA form, the CDR3 reads TGCGCCAGCAGCTTGGTTCTGGGGGGCACAGATACGCAGTATTTT.

The table lists this clonotype with many counts. This chain links TRBV21-1 with TRBJ2-7; no check of the table's D call, TRBD2, against the DNA was made. TRBV21-1 is termed a pseudogene. The CDR3 runs 15 residues. This CDR3 reads CASSKREGTIQEQYF. DNA for the CDR3: TGTGCCAGCAGTAAACGGGAGGGAACCATACAAGAGCAGTACTTC.